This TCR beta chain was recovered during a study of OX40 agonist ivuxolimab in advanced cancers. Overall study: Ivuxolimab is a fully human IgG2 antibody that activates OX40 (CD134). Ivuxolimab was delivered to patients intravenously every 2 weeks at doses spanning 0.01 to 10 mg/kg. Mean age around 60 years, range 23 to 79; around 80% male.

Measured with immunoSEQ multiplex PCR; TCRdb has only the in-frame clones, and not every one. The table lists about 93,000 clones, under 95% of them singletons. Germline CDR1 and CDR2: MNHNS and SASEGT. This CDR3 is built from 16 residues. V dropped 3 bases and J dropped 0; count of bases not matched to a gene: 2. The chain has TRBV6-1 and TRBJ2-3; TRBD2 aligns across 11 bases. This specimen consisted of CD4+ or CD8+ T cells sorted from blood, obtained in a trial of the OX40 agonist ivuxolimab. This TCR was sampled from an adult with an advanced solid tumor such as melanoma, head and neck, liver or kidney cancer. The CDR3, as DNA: TGTGCCAGCAGTGACTGGACTAGCGGGAGCACAGATACGCAGTATTTT. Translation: CASSDWTSGSTDTQYF.